These T cell receptor beta chains were read from a single sample in a study of Ad26.COV2.S vaccination and SARS-CoV-2 variants. Repertoires were generated with immunoSEQ multiplex PCR, while TCRdb's copy carries only in-frame clones and drops some. The top ten hold roughly 3% of the sample, which has approximately 420,000 clones, approximately 86% seen once. The sequencing used peripheral blood, collected in a trial of Ad26.COV2.S vaccine versus placebo. The source of these receptors is a person between 18 and 65 years old who received the Ad26.COV2.S COVID-19 vaccine or a placebo. The CDR3 runs from the conserved cysteine through the conserved F or W. D genes are given only for firm matches. The size field is filled for only some rows; it gives once, few, many or a size class.

j_gene: TRBJ1-1; v_gene: TRBV29-1; d_gene: .; abundance: .; CDR3nt: TGCAGCGTTGTTCGGGAAGTGGACACTGAAGCTTTCTTT; CDR3aa: CSVVREVDTEAFF
j_gene: TRBJ2-1; v_gene: TRBV5-4; d_gene: .; abundance: once; CDR3nt: TGTGCCAGCAGCTTGGGGCCTGACGTGAGCTCCTACAATGAGCAGTTCTTC; CDR3aa: CASSLGPDVSSYNEQFF
j_gene: TRBJ2-7; v_gene: TRBV6-5; d_gene: .; abundance: .; CDR3nt: TGTGCCAGCAGCGATCGGGAGCAGTACTTC; CDR3aa: CASSDREQYF
j_gene: TRBJ1-5; v_gene: TRBV3-1/TRBV3-2; d_gene: .; abundance: .; CDR3nt: TGTGCCAGCAGCCAAAGTTCCAATCAGCCCCAGCATTTT; CDR3aa: CASSQSSNQPQHF
j_gene: TRBJ2-3; v_gene: TRBV5-1; d_gene: .; abundance: .; CDR3nt: TGCGCCAGCAGCTCCGGTACAGGGTTAAGCACAGATACGCAGTATTTT; CDR3aa: CASSSGTGLSTDTQYF
j_gene: TRBJ1-4; v_gene: TRBV27; d_gene: .; abundance: .; CDR3nt: TGTGCCAGCAGCATAGGGGGGTTGGGTGAAAAACTGTTTTTT; CDR3aa: CASSIGGLGEKLFF
j_gene: TRBJ2-7; v_gene: TRBV6-5; d_gene: TRBD2; abundance: .; CDR3nt: TGTGCCAGCAGACAACGGTGGGGGGGCGAGCAGTACTTC; CDR3aa: CASRQRWGGEQYF
j_gene: TRBJ1-5; v_gene: TRBV30; d_gene: TRBD1; abundance: .; CDR3nt: TGTGCCTGGAGTGGGGGGAGGGGGCATCAGCCCCAGCATTTT; CDR3aa: CAWSGGRGHQPQHF
j_gene: TRBJ1-2; v_gene: TRBV5-1; d_gene: TRBD1; abundance: .; CDR3nt: TGCGCCAGCAGCCTAGCGACAGGGTCAAACTATGGCTACACCTTC; CDR3aa: CASSLATGSNYGYTF
j_gene: TRBJ2-2; v_gene: TRBV5-1; d_gene: TRBD1; abundance: .; CDR3nt: TGCGCCAGCAGCCTCGGGACAGGGAGGAACACCGGGGAGCTGTTTTTT; CDR3aa: CASSLGTGRNTGELFF
j_gene: TRBJ2-3; v_gene: TRBV30; d_gene: TRBD1; abundance: .; CDR3nt: TGTGCCCGCGATTCGACAGGGGCTAGCACAGATACGCAGTATTTT; CDR3aa: CARDSTGASTDTQYF
j_gene: TRBJ1-2; v_gene: TRBV9; d_gene: .; abundance: .; CDR3nt: TGTGCCAGCAGCGCCCTTTTCGGCTACACCTTC; CDR3aa: CASSALFGYTF
j_gene: TRBJ2-1; v_gene: TRBV6-4; d_gene: TRBD2; abundance: .; CDR3nt: TGTGCCAGCAGTGTTGGCGGGGGAAGCGATGAGCAGTTCTTC; CDR3aa: CASSVGGGSDEQFF
j_gene: TRBJ1-2; v_gene: TRBV15; d_gene: .; abundance: .; CDR3nt: TGTGCCACCAGCAGAGACCTCCTTCAGACGGCCGCGTGGGACTATGGCTACACCTTC; CDR3aa: CATSRDLLQTAAWDYGYTF
j_gene: TRBJ2-2; v_gene: TRBV5-1; d_gene: TRBD2; abundance: .; CDR3nt: TGCGCCAGCAGGGGGACTAGCGGTAACACCGGGGAGCTGTTTTTT; CDR3aa: CASRGTSGNTGELFF
j_gene: TRBJ1-1; v_gene: TRBV4-3; d_gene: TRBD1; abundance: .; CDR3nt: TGCGCCAGCAGCCAAGATCGCTCGAGACAGGGGGCGTCTGAAGCTTTCTTT; CDR3aa: CASSQDRSRQGASEAFF
j_gene: TRBJ2-3; v_gene: TRBV6-6; d_gene: .; abundance: .; CDR3nt: TGTGCCAGCAGTTTCCAGGGGACCACCTTAGATACGCAGTATTTT; CDR3aa: CASSFQGTTLDTQYF
j_gene: TRBJ2-3; v_gene: TRBV27; d_gene: TRBD2; abundance: once; CDR3nt: TGTGCCAGCAGTTTTAGCGGGGGGGCTACAGATACGCAGTATTTT; CDR3aa: CASSFSGGATDTQYF
j_gene: TRBJ1-2; v_gene: TRBV9; d_gene: TRBD1; abundance: .; CDR3nt: TGTGCCAGCAGCGTAGTGGCAGGGGGTAACTATGGCTACACCTTC; CDR3aa: CASSVVAGGNYGYTF
j_gene: TRBJ2-6; v_gene: TRBV5-8; d_gene: .; abundance: .; CDR3nt: TGTGCCAGCAGCTTAGCCCTCGAGGCCAACGTCCTGACTTTC; CDR3aa: CASSLALEANVLTF
j_gene: TRBJ1-1; v_gene: TRBV7-9; d_gene: .; abundance: .; CDR3nt: TGTGCCAGCAGCTTGATGGGGCAAGCTTTCTTT; CDR3aa: CASSLMGQAFF
j_gene: TRBJ1-5; v_gene: TRBV10-2; d_gene: .; abundance: .; CDR3nt: TGCGCCAGCAGTGAAAACTTATATCAGCCCCAGCATTTT; CDR3aa: CASSENLYQPQHF
j_gene: TRBJ1-1; v_gene: TRBV25-1; d_gene: .; abundance: .; CDR3nt: TGTGCCAGCAGTTCCCCCGCCCAGGATGCGGCTTTCTTT; CDR3aa: CASSSPAQDAAFF
j_gene: TRBJ1-1; v_gene: TRBV20-1; d_gene: .; abundance: .; CDR3nt: TGCAGTGGCCAGCTGAACACTGAAGCTTTCTTT; CDR3aa: CSGQLNTEAFF
j_gene: TRBJ1-1; v_gene: TRBV18; d_gene: .; abundance: .; CDR3nt: TGTGCCAGCTCAGCAGGACCTGAAGCTTTCTTT; CDR3aa: CASSAGPEAFF
j_gene: TRBJ1-3; v_gene: TRBV5-1; d_gene: TRBD1; abundance: .; CDR3nt: TGCGCCAGCAGCTTGGGACAGGGGGACGGAAACACCATATATTTT; CDR3aa: CASSLGQGDGNTIYF
j_gene: TRBJ2-1; v_gene: TRBV4-3; d_gene: .; abundance: .; CDR3nt: TGCGCCAGCAGTGACTATCCGGGGCCACCTCTTCATGAGCAGTTCTTC; CDR3aa: CASSDYPGPPLHEQFF
j_gene: TRBJ1-4; v_gene: TRBV6-5; d_gene: .; abundance: .; CDR3nt: TGTGCCAGCAGTCCCGAGCAGGGGACTGAAAAACTGTTTTTT; CDR3aa: CASSPEQGTEKLFF
j_gene: TRBJ2-3; v_gene: TRBV14; d_gene: .; abundance: .; CDR3nt: TGTGCCAGCAGCCAAGGGGTGCACCTGAGCACAGATACGCAGTATTTT; CDR3aa: CASSQGVHLSTDTQYF
j_gene: TRBJ2-7; v_gene: TRBV29-1; d_gene: .; abundance: once; CDR3nt: TGCAGCGTTGATCTCTCCTACGAGCAGTACTTC; CDR3aa: CSVDLSYEQYF
j_gene: TRBJ1-5; v_gene: TRBV6-5; d_gene: .; abundance: .; CDR3nt: TGTGCCAGCAGTTTTTACGCGGGGCAGCCCCAGCATTTT; CDR3aa: CASSFYAGQPQHF
j_gene: TRBJ2-1; v_gene: TRBV5-1; d_gene: TRBD2; abundance: .; CDR3nt: TGCGCCAGCAGCTTGGCTGGACTAGCGGGGAATGAGCAGTTCTTC; CDR3aa: CASSLAGLAGNEQFF
j_gene: TRBJ2-1; v_gene: TRBV6-2/TRBV6-3; d_gene: TRBD1; abundance: once; CDR3nt: TGTGCCAGCAGTTACGGACAGGGGAGCTTCTACAATGAGCAGTTCTTC; CDR3aa: CASSYGQGSFYNEQFF
j_gene: TRBJ2-5; v_gene: TRBV13; d_gene: .; abundance: .; CDR3nt: TGTGCCAGCAGCTCGGGGGAAGAGACCCAGTACTTC; CDR3aa: CASSSGEETQYF
j_gene: TRBJ1-1; v_gene: TRBV5-1; d_gene: .; abundance: .; CDR3nt: TGCGCCAGCAGACGGGACATTATGAACACTGAAGCTTTCTTT; CDR3aa: CASRRDIMNTEAFF
j_gene: TRBJ2-1; v_gene: TRBV2; d_gene: .; abundance: .; CDR3nt: TGTGCCAGCAGTGCCCCGGGTTTTAATGAGCAGTTCTTC; CDR3aa: CASSAPGFNEQFF
j_gene: TRBJ1-3; v_gene: TRBV6-2/TRBV6-3; d_gene: .; abundance: .; CDR3nt: TGTGCCAGCAGTTCCCGGGCCCCACCTGGAAACACCATATATTTT; CDR3aa: CASSSRAPPGNTIYF
j_gene: TRBJ2-7; v_gene: TRBV15; d_gene: TRBD2; abundance: .; CDR3nt: TGTGCCACCAGCAGAGATTCGGGGGGGGCCTACGAGCAGTACTTC; CDR3aa: CATSRDSGGAYEQYF
j_gene: TRBJ1-1; v_gene: TRBV18; d_gene: .; abundance: .; CDR3nt: TGTGCCAGCTCACCAAGGGAACGGCCTGAGAACACTGAAGCTTTCTTT; CDR3aa: CASSPRERPENTEAFF
j_gene: TRBJ2-1; v_gene: TRBV6-6; d_gene: .; abundance: .; CDR3nt: TGTGCCAGCAGTCGGACCTTGAGCTCCTACAATGAGCAGTTCTTC; CDR3aa: CASSRTLSSYNEQFF
j_gene: TRBJ1-2; v_gene: TRBV25-1; d_gene: .; abundance: .; CDR3nt: TGTGCCAGCAGTGAAACGGGCAGGGCCGCCTATGGCTACACCTTC; CDR3aa: CASSETGRAAYGYTF
j_gene: TRBJ1-2; v_gene: TRBV9; d_gene: .; abundance: .; CDR3nt: TGTGCCAGCAGCGTAGGGTATCGCGTCGGCTACACCTTC; CDR3aa: CASSVGYRVGYTF
j_gene: TRBJ1-4; v_gene: TRBV7-9; d_gene: .; abundance: .; CDR3nt: TGTGCCAGCAGCTTTGGGGCCAGGAACGAAAAACTGTTTTTT; CDR3aa: CASSFGARNEKLFF
j_gene: TRBJ2-7; v_gene: TRBV6-4; d_gene: .; abundance: .; CDR3nt: TGTGCCAGCAGATTTCTGGTAAACTCCTACGAGCAGTACTTC; CDR3aa: CASRFLVNSYEQYF
j_gene: TRBJ1-5; v_gene: TRBV25-1; d_gene: TRBD1; abundance: once; CDR3nt: TGTGCCAGCAGTGAACCAGGGGGCAACAATCAGCCCCAGCATTTT; CDR3aa: CASSEPGGNNQPQHF
j_gene: TRBJ2-3; v_gene: TRBV5-1; d_gene: .; abundance: .; CDR3nt: TGCGCCAGCCGCCGAAGTCAAGCGGCCACAGATACGCAGTATTTT; CDR3aa: CASRRSQAATDTQYF
j_gene: TRBJ2-7; v_gene: TRBV3-1/TRBV3-2; d_gene: TRBD2; abundance: .; CDR3nt: TGTGCCAGCAGCCCGACTAGCGGGACGTACGAGCAGTACTTC; CDR3aa: CASSPTSGTYEQYF
j_gene: TRBJ1-6; v_gene: TRBV6-2/TRBV6-3; d_gene: TRBD1; abundance: .; CDR3nt: TGTGCCAGCACCCCGGGACAGCTCTATAATTCACCCCTCCACTTT; CDR3aa: CASTPGQLYNSPLHF
j_gene: TRBJ2-7; v_gene: TRBV6-1; d_gene: TRBD1; abundance: .; CDR3nt: TGTGCCAGCAGTGCCTATCCGACAGGGGACCTCTACGAGCAGTACTTC; CDR3aa: CASSAYPTGDLYEQYF
j_gene: TRBJ2-3; v_gene: TRBV5-1; d_gene: .; abundance: .; CDR3nt: TGCGCCAGCAGCTCCGACACCGGCACAGATACGCAGTATTTT; CDR3aa: CASSSDTGTDTQYF
j_gene: TRBJ2-7; v_gene: TRBV4-1; d_gene: .; abundance: .; CDR3nt: TGCGCCAGCAGCCAAGAGTCAGGCTCCTACGAGCAGTACTTC; CDR3aa: CASSQESGSYEQYF
j_gene: TRBJ2-5; v_gene: TRBV2; d_gene: .; abundance: .; CDR3nt: TGTGCCAGCAGTGGACACGAGACCCAGTACTTC; CDR3aa: CASSGHETQYF
j_gene: TRBJ2-3; v_gene: TRBV3-1/TRBV3-2; d_gene: .; abundance: .; CDR3nt: TGTGCCAGCAGCCAAGACAGCACAGATACGCAGTATTTT; CDR3aa: CASSQDSTDTQYF
j_gene: TRBJ2-1; v_gene: TRBV3-1/TRBV3-2; d_gene: TRBD1; abundance: .; CDR3nt: TGTGCCAGCTCGGGGACAGGGATGAATGAGCAGTTCTTC; CDR3aa: CASSGTGMNEQFF
j_gene: TRBJ1-2; v_gene: TRBV5-5; d_gene: TRBD1; abundance: .; CDR3nt: TGTGCCAGCAGCTTGGAGACAGGGCTCCCTGGCTACACCTTC; CDR3aa: CASSLETGLPGYTF
j_gene: TRBJ2-1; v_gene: TRBV7-9; d_gene: .; abundance: .; CDR3nt: TGTGCCAGCAGCGCGCCGGGACTCAACTCCGATGAGCAGTTCTTC; CDR3aa: CASSAPGLNSDEQFF
j_gene: TRBJ1-6; v_gene: TRBV13; d_gene: .; abundance: .; CDR3nt: TGTGCCAGCAGCTTAGCGGTATTTGGGGCAGAACATTCACCCCTCCACTTT; CDR3aa: CASSLAVFGAEHSPLHF
j_gene: TRBJ2-1; v_gene: TRBV19; d_gene: TRBD2; abundance: .; CDR3nt: TGTGCCAGTAGTTCGGACCTGGCGGGGGGCCGTAGTGAGCAGTTCTTC; CDR3aa: CASSSDLAGGRSEQFF
j_gene: TRBJ2-7; v_gene: TRBV27; d_gene: .; abundance: once; CDR3nt: TGTGCCAGCAGTTTAATGGGGGTCCCCTCCTACGAGCAGTACTTC; CDR3aa: CASSLMGVPSYEQYF